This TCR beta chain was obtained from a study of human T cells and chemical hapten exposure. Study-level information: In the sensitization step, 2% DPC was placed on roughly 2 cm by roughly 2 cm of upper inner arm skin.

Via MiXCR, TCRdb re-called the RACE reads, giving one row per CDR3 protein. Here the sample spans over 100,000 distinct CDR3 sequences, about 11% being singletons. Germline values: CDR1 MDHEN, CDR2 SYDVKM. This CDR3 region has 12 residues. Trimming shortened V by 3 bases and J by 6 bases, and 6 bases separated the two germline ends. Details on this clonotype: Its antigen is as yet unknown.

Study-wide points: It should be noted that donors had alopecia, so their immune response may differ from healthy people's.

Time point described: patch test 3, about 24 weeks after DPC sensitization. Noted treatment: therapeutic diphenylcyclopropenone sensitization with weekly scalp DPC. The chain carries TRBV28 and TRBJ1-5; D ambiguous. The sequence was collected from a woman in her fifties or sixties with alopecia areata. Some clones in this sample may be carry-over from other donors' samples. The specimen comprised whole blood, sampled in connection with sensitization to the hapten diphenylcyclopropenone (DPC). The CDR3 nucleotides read TGTGCCAGCAGTTTCCGCTCTCAGCCCCAGCATTTT. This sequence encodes CASSFRSQPQHF.